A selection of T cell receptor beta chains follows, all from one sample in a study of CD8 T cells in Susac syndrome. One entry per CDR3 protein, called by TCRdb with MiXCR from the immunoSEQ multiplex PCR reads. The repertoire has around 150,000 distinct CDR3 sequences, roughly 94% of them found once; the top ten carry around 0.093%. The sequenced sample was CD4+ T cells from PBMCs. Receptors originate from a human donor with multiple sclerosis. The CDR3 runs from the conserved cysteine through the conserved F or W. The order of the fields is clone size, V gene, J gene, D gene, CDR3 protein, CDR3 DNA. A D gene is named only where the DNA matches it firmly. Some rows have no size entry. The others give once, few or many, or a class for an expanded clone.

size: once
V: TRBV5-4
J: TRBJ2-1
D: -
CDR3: CASSLLENEQFF
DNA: TGTGCCAGCAGCTTGCTGGAAAATGAGCAGTTCTTC

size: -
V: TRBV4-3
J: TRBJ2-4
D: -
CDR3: CASSQDRGVGLAKNIQYF
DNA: TGCGCCAGCAGCCAAGATCGAGGTGTGGGGCTAGCCAAAAACATTCAGTACTTC

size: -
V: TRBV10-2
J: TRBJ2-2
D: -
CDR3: CASAAPYTGELFF
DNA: TGCGCCAGCGCCGCACCCTACACCGGGGAGCTGTTTTTT

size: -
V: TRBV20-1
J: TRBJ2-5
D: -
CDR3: CSAREVVQETQYF
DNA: TGCAGTGCTAGAGAAGTAGTTCAAGAGACCCAGTACTTC

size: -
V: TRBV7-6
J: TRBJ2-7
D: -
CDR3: CASSATEGKNEQYF
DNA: TGTGCCAGCAGCGCCACGGAGGGGAAGAACGAGCAGTACTTC

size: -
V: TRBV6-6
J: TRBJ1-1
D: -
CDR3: CASTPTVTEAFF
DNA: TGTGCCAGCACACCGACAGTGACTGAAGCTTTCTTT

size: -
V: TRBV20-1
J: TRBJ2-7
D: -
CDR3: CSPTGSYEQYF
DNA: TGCAGTCCGACAGGATCCTACGAGCAGTACTTC

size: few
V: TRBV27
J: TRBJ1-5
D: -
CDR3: CASSSSGAGQPQHF
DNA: TGTGCCAGCAGTTCCTCAGGGGCCGGTCAGCCCCAGCATTTT

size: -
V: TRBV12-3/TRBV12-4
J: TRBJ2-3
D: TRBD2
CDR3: CASRSSGTSPQDTQYF
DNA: TGTGCCAGCAGGTCCTCCGGGACTAGTCCCCAAGATACGCAGTATTTT

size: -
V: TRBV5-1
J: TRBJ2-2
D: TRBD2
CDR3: CASSSTSGKGELFF
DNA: TGCGCCAGCAGCTCAACTAGCGGGAAAGGGGAGCTGTTTTTT

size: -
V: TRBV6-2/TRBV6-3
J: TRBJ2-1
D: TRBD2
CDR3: CASSPELASDSYNEQFF
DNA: TGTGCCAGCAGCCCTGAACTAGCGTCAGACTCCTACAATGAGCAGTTCTTC

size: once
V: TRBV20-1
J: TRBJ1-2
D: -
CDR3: CSASGRNYGYTF
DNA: TGCAGTGCTAGTGGGCGGAACTATGGCTACACCTTC

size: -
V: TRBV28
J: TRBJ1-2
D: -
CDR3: CASSHRTRTNYGYTF
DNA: TGTGCCAGCAGTCACCGGACAAGAACTAACTATGGCTACACCTTC

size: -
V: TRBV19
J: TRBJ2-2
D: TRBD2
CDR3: CATQAGLNTGELFF
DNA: TGTGCCACGCAAGCGGGATTAAACACCGGGGAGCTGTTTTTT

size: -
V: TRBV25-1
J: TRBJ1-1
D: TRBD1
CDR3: CASQTTGASFF
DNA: TGTGCCAGCCAGACCACAGGGGCTTCTTTCTTT

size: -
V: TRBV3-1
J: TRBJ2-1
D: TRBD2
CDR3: CASSRRGLAGANEQFF
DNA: TGTGCCAGCAGCCGAAGGGGACTAGCGGGAGCTAATGAGCAGTTCTTC

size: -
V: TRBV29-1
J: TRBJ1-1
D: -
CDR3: CSVVKGLGTEAFF
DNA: TGCAGCGTTGTAAAGGGCCTAGGCACTGAAGCTTTCTTT

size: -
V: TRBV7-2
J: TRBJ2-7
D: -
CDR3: CASSSGISYEQYF
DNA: TGTGCCAGCAGTTCCGGGATAAGCTACGAGCAGTACTTC

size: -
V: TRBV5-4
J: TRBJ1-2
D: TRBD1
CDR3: CASSQTGNGYTF
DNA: TGTGCCAGCAGCCAGACAGGGAATGGCTACACCTTC

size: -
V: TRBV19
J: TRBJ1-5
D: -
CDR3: CASSGSRNQPQHF
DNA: TGTGCCAGTAGTGGCAGTCGAAATCAGCCCCAGCATTTT

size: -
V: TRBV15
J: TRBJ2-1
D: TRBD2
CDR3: CATRRAPGLAGAESYNEQFF
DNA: TGTGCCACCAGGAGAGCACCGGGACTAGCGGGAGCTGAGTCCTACAATGAGCAGTTCTTC

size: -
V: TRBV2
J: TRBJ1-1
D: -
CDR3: CASTELWAEAFF
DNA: TGTGCCAGCACTGAGCTTTGGGCTGAAGCTTTCTTT

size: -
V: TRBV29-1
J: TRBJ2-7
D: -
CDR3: CSVEFGGSYEQYF
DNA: TGCAGCGTTGAATTTGGGGGATCCTACGAGCAGTACTTC

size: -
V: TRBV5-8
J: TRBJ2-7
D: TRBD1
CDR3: CASSLDGTGNSYEQYF
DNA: TGTGCCAGCAGCTTGGATGGGACAGGAAATTCCTACGAGCAGTACTTC

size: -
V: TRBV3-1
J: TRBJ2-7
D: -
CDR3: CASSHLGGSYEQYF
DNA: TGTGCCAGCAGCCACCTAGGGGGGTCCTACGAGCAGTACTTC

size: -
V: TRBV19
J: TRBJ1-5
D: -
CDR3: CASSQRDQPQHF
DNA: TGTGCCAGTAGTCAAAGGGATCAGCCCCAGCATTTT